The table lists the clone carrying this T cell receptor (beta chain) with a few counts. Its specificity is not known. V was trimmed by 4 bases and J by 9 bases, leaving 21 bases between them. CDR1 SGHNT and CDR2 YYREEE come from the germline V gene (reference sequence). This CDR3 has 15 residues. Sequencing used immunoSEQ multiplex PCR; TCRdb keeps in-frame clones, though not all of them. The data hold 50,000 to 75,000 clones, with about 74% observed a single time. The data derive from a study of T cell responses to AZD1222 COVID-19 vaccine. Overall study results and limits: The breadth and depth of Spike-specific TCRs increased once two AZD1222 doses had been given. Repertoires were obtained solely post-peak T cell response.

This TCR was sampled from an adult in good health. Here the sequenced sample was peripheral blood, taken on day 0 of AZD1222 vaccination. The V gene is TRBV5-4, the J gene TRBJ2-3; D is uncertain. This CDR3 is CASSTVGAWGRTQYF. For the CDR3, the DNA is TGTGCCAGCAGCACGGTGGGCGCCTGGGGAAGGACGCAGTATTTT.